This T cell receptor beta chain originates from a study of T cells after posttransplantation cyclophosphamide. Findings and caveats of the study: Donor-recipient repertoire similarity was low at 1-2 months, rising over year one. TRB overlap between skin or GI tissue T cells and blood was limited. After PTCy, TRB diversity resembled that of CNI/methotrexate controls.

About this clone itself: Its antigen is unknown.

Treatment was busulfan-fludarabine conditioning, a marrow graft, and cyclophosphamide on days +3 and +4. CDR1 and CDR2 (germline): SGHRS, YFSETQ. The CDR3 extends over 16 amino acids. V was cut by 3 bases and J by 2 bases, with 16 bases left in between. Profiling relied on immunoSEQ multiplex PCR, and the TCRdb table lists in-frame clones only, not all of them. The sample lists about 6,800 clones; about 91% were seen once. This material consisted of PBMCs, taken around 1,500 days after allogeneic stem cell transplant with posttransplant cyclophosphamide. This receptor was obtained from a female patient in her fifties or sixties who received an allogeneic stem cell transplant from a related donor, was CMV-positive, and had no GVHD. These T cells may partly come from the graft donor. V usage is TRBV5-1 and J usage is TRBJ2-3, with D possibly being TRBD2 (6 bases). CDR3 amino acids: CASSSGVLGNTDTQYF. Written as DNA, the CDR3 is TGCGCCAGCAGCTCGGGGGTTCTCGGGAACACAGATACGCAGTATTTT. The full variable domain, completed using reference TRBV5-1 and TRBJ2-3, is KAGVTQTPRYLIKTRGQQVTLSCSPISGHRSVSWYQQTPGQGLQFLFEYFSETQRNKGNFPGRFSGRQFSNSRSEMNVSTLELGDSALYLCASSSGVLGNTDTQYFGPGTRLTVL.